This T cell receptor beta chain was sequenced in a study of blood T cell repertoires in COVID-19 (dated by TCRdb to the early 2020s). A note on the overall study: Collaborator samples came from the United States, Italy and Spain and covered acute and convalescent phases of COVID-19. The material from the prospective study consisted of cDNA or gDNA derived from T cells, B-cell-depleted T cells, or PBMCs. The dataset comprised deeply sampled blood TCRbeta repertoires from subjects exposed to, actively infected with, or recovered from COVID-19. A freely available public database, intended as a resource for researchers studying the immune response to SARS-CoV-2, is where the repertoires were released. The samples were drawn from two sources: the first 160 participants of the ongoing ImmuneRACE study, and fewer than 1,500 subjects contributed by 6 global collaborators. A de-identified subject ID, COVID-19 status, age in years and sex were almost always included in the sample metadata. Where available, HLA class I and class II types were taken from metadata supplied by the sample provider and were not determined by assay-based typing.

TCRbeta CDR3 regions were amplified from genomic DNA using the immunoSEQ Assay, a bias-controlled multiplex PCR. In the paper's pipeline: Nucleated cell counts per sample were estimated from amplification of reference gene primers within the assay. To quantify the absolute abundance of each unique TCRbeta CDR3 rearrangement, sequence reads were collapsed and filtered. Productive Simpson clonality was computed per sample as the square root of Simpson's diversity index over productive rearrangements. This immuneACCESS table, as held by TCRdb, lists in-frame sequences with V and J called but not all clones. Of the missing ones, under half trace to an unresolved V gene in checked studies; the others have no known cause. The V and J calls and clone size come from that table; D and trimming were worked out from the DNA. Within this sample are 150,000 to 200,000 clones, with 88% of them counted one time only. The ten largest make up around 9.5% of the sample.

In the prospective study, participants were about 18 to 100 years old, resided in about two dozen geographic areas of the United States, and were enrolled through a virtual design. In the prospective study, cohorts were assigned on the basis of participant-reported clinical history obtained from a screening survey and a study questionnaire. Recovered participants in ImmuneRACE Cohort 3 were defined as having two consecutive negative NP/OP PCR tests, clearance from a healthcare professional, or resolution of symptoms. Each participant in the prospective study had whole blood, serum and a nasopharyngeal or oropharyngeal swab collected by mobile phlebotomists. Over a roughly 2-month period, participants in the prospective study had the option of providing additional blood draws and questionnaires. Blood samples from the prospective study were shipped frozen or at room temperature prior to DNA extraction.

Findings and caveats that apply to the study as a whole: The amount of clinical and demographic metadata varied by source and participant and was provided uncurated.

As concerns this clone: Its specific antigen is unknown. Nothing much larger sits one base from this clone, and base qualities are not available.

The CDR3 measures 17 amino acids from cysteine to phenylalanine. The only DNA kept is the CDR3, 51 bases in frame from the first base. The germline V gene gives CDR1 as MDHEN and CDR2 as SYDVKM. From V the trimming removes 3 bases and from J it removes 3 bases, while the gene matches leave 7 bases of the junction unaccounted for. The sequence derives from a woman under 30 who had recovered from COVID-19. The rearranged chain carries TRBV28 and TRBJ2-3; 12 bases in the middle match TRBD2. The source material was PBMCs or T cells enriched from blood (not recorded which). The CDR3 protein is CASSFDPLAGGTDTQYF. The DNA sequence reads TGTGCCAGCAGTTTTGACCCACTAGCGGGGGGAACAGATACGCAGTATTTT.